A single sample is the source of the 14 T cell receptor beta chains below, sequenced in a study of CD8 T cells in ankylosing spondylitis. TCRdb re-analysed the 5' RACE reads in MiXCR, keeping a single row per CDR3 protein. Of roughly 230,000 distinct CDR3 sequences in the sample, 18% were seen once. Sequenced input: blood, either unsorted or a sorted T cell fraction (not recorded which). All receptors derive from a male donor with ankylosing spondylitis or in good health (not recorded which).

The chain is built from TRBV4-3 and TRBJ2-1; no definite D call. V was clipped by 1 base and J by 3 bases, with 7 bases between them. This CDR3 region has 14 residues. Germline CDR1 is LGHNA and CDR2 is YSLEER. As DNA, the CDR3 is TGCGCCAGCAGCCAAGGAACTGGCTACAATGAGCAGTTCTTC. Translated, it gives CASSQGTGYNEQFF.

Only a few counts were recorded for this clonotype. The CDR3 nucleotides are TGCGCCAGCAGCCAAGGAAGCGGGAGGGCCTTCAATGAGCAGTTCTTC. This translates into CASSQGSGRAFNEQFF. The J gene is TRBJ2-1, the V gene TRBV4-3, with 10 bases lining up with TRBD2. The trim removed 1 base at V and 6 bases at J, leaving 6 bases unmatched. The CDR3 length is 16 residues. CDR1 is LGHNA and CDR2 is YSLEER in the germline V gene.

The chain is built from TRBV4-3 and TRBJ2-4; 7 bases match TRBD1. V was pared by 0 bases and J by 0 bases, with 5 bases of the junction left unmatched. The CDR3 is 17 residues long. From germline, CDR1 is LGHNA and CDR2 YSLEER. The CDR3 spells CASSQDRSGGAKNIQYF. For the CDR3, the DNA is TGCGCCAGCAGCCAAGATCGGTCAGGGGGAGCCAAAAACATTCAGTACTTC.

This rearrangement joins TRBV20-1 to TRBJ2-7; TRBD2 matches at 9 bases. The junction had 7 bases not matched to a gene; V was cut back by 0 bases and J by 4 bases. Germline V gene lookup returns CDR1 DFQATT and CDR2 SNEGSKA (reference sequence). CDR3 length equals 15 residues. The CDR3 here is CSARDLRLADYEQYF. CDR3 sequence (DNA): TGCAGTGCTAGAGATCTCCGACTAGCGGATTACGAGCAGTACTTC.

This clonotype was counted between two and nine times. The chain links TRBV27 to TRBJ2-5, with D maybe TRBD2 (5 bases). This CDR3 has 16 residues. The V gene lost 5 bases and the J gene lost 4 bases, with 20 bases spanning the gap. Per the germline V gene, CDR1 is MNHEY and CDR2 is SMNVEV (reference sequence). The CDR3 spells CASSPNPAPGGETQYF. The CDR3, as DNA: TGTGCCAGCAGTCCTAATCCAGCCCCAGGAGGAGAGACCCAGTACTTC.

The table lists this clonotype with a few counts. The gene calls are TRBV27 and TRBJ2-7; TRBD1 agrees at 11 bases. V shed 4 bases, J shed 3 bases, and the junction held 2 bases outside the gene matches. This CDR3 is built from 14 residues. Per germline, CDR1 MNHEY and CDR2 SMNVEV (reference sequence). The CDR3 here is CASSSGQGVYEQYF. The CDR3 DNA reads as TGTGCCAGCAGTTCGGGACAGGGGGTCTACGAGCAGTACTTC.

Many counts were recorded for this clonotype. The chain carries TRBV4-2 and TRBJ1-6, with unresolved D. Germline-derived CDR1 and CDR2 are LGHNA and YNFKEQ. Trimming stripped 0 bases from V and 13 bases from J, with 16 bases between. This CDR3 comprises 15 residues. The CDR3 region is CASSQDYGWAVPLHF. Here the CDR3 DNA reads TGTGCCAGCAGCCAAGATTACGGGTGGGCGGTTCCCCTCCACTTT.

This chain links TRBV4-3 with TRBJ2-3, with 13 positions matching TRBD2. The germline V gene has CDR1 LGHNA and CDR2 YSLEER. After removal of 4 bases from V and 6 bases from J, the junction contained 10 bases not matched to a gene. This CDR3 has 17 residues. CDR3 coding DNA: TGCGCCAGCAGCCGAATTGGACTAGCGGGAGAGGGGGATACGCAGTATTTT. The encoded protein is CASSRIGLAGEGDTQYF.

The genes are TRBV6-1 and TRBJ2-7; D gene uncertain. The CDR3 totals 14 residues. Germline V gives CDR1 MNHNS, CDR2 SASEGT. V was shortened by 6 bases and J by 2 bases, with 14 bases between the two germline ends. CDR3 sequence: CASSALLVPYEQYF. DNA for the CDR3: TGTGCCAGCAGCGCCCTTCTAGTCCCCTACGAGCAGTACTTC.

This clonotype has only a few counts. The chain has TRBV3-1 and TRBJ2-1; a weak D match, TRBD2 (6 bases). The V gene's germline CDR1 is LGHDT and CDR2 YNNKEL (reference sequence). The V and J ends lost 1 base and 3 bases respectively, with 10 bases between them. This CDR3 is 15 amino acids long. The CDR3 sequence is CASSQVGGNYNEQFF. CDR3 nucleotides: TGTGCCAGCAGCCAAGTGGGCGGGAACTACAATGAGCAGTTCTTC.

The gene calls are TRBV7-2 and TRBJ2-3; D ambiguous. Germline loops: CDR1 SGHTA, CDR2 FQGNSA. The CDR3 spans 14 residues. V shed 4 bases and J shed 2 bases, with 10 bases lying between them. The CDR3 region is CASSSAPYTDTQYF. The CDR3 DNA sequence: TGTGCCAGCAGCTCCGCTCCCTACACAGATACGCAGTATTTT.

This clonotype was seen a few times. The J gene is TRBJ2-1, the V gene TRBV29-1; D is uncertain. The CDR3 has 12 amino acids. V was shortened by 2 bases and J by 6 bases, with 8 bases between the two germline ends. Germline V lookup: CDR1 SQVTM, CDR2 ANQGSEA. The CDR3 region has the DNA TGCAGCGTTGAAAACTACGCCAATGAGCAGTTCTTC. Translating it yields CSVENYANEQFF.

This sequence joins TRBV14 and TRBJ2-7; 7 nucleotides align to TRBD1. With V trimmed by 2 bases and J by 4 bases, 8 bases remained unmatched. Germline-derived CDR1 and CDR2 are SGHDN and FVKESK. The CDR3 is 15 residues long. CDR3 amino acids: CASSQLSGTVYEQYF. CDR3 DNA: TGTGCCAGCAGCCAATTATCCGGGACAGTATACGAGCAGTACTTC.

This clonotype has ten or more counts. The DNA for the CDR3 is TGTGCCAGCAGTTTATCGGGGGCAGGCGTCACTGAAGCTTTCTTT. Protein product: CASSLSGAGVTEAFF. V gene TRBV12-3 or TRBV12-4 combines with J gene TRBJ1-1, with D tentatively TRBD1 (6 bases). Trimming took 2 bases from V and 4 from J, leaving 14 bases between them. CDR3 length: 15 amino acids.